This TCR beta chain stems from a study of blood T cell repertoires in COVID-19. Germline CDR1 reads MNHEY; CDR2 reads SVGAGI. The CDR3 is made up of 14 amino acids. V lost 6 bases and J lost 6, with 14 bases in between. Recruits, aged roughly 18 to 100 years, lived in some 25 US areas. Cohort placement rested on clinical history that participants reported themselves. Sequencing was performed with immunoSEQ multiplex PCR; in TCRdb, only in-frame clones are kept and a portion is missing. The sample lists some 490,000 clones, roughly nine tenths occurring once. This clonotype was sampled from a woman aged 60-75 years who had recovered from COVID-19. The chain couples TRBV6-5 to TRBJ2-2, with D possibly TRBD2 on 7 matching bases. The sample comprised PBMCs or T cells enriched from blood (not recorded which). CDR3 in DNA: TGTGCCAGCAGGGGGGGGACAACCGCCGGGGAGCTGTTTTTT. This encodes CASRGGTTAGELFF.